The source of this T cell receptor beta chain is a study of shared clonotypes between healthy human individuals. Study-wide context: The study enrolled a couple of women and a few men aged 18 to 49.

Germline V lookup: CDR1 SGHNT, CDR2 YYREEE (reference sequence). The CDR3 is 16 residues long. In regard to this clone: One junction end disagrees with the germline gene, perhaps due to a read error.

The protocol was immunoSEQ multiplex PCR, while the TCRdb copy is restricted to in-frame clones and leaves out a portion. The top ten hold about 13% of the sample, which has hundreds of thousands of clones, about four fifths seen once. The sequenced sample consisted of PBMCs. The V call is TRBV5-4, the J call TRBJ2-7; unclear D gene. This receptor was taken from a middle-aged woman in good health. Some clones in this sample may be carry-over from other donors' samples. The CDR3 nucleotides are TGCGCCAGCAGCCTTCCGAGTCCCGAAAGCTCCTACGAGCAGTACTTC. It translates to CASSLPSPESSYEQYF.